These T cell receptor beta chains were read from a single sample in a study of T cells in tumors after PD-1 blockade. Libraries were prepared by immunoSEQ multiplex PCR; TCRdb keeps only in-frame clonotypes and omits some of them. The sample holds about 63,000 clones; 74% are singletons and the top ten take approximately 4.5%. Sequencing used PBMCs, obtained after anti-PD-1 treatment. The origin of the receptors is a human donor with basal cell carcinoma. Both conserved end residues are part of each CDR3. The order of the fields is CDR3 DNA, CDR3 protein, J gene, V gene, D gene, clone size. The D gene is left open where the match is weak. Some rows have no size entry. The others give once, few or many, or a class for an expanded clone.

CDR3nt: TGTGCCACCAGCATAAGTGGGGTCCATCAGCCCCAGCATTTT; CDR3aa: CATSISGVHQPQHF; j_gene: TRBJ1-5; v_gene: TRBV15; d_gene: -; abundance: few
CDR3nt: TGTGCCAGCAGCCGGACAGCCACCGGGGAGCTGTTTTTT; CDR3aa: CASSRTATGELFF; j_gene: TRBJ2-2; v_gene: TRBV7-8; d_gene: -; abundance: -
CDR3nt: TGTGCCAGCAGCACAAGACAGGGCCCGGGCACAGATACGCAGTATTTT; CDR3aa: CASSTRQGPGTDTQYF; j_gene: TRBJ2-3; v_gene: TRBV13; d_gene: TRBD1; abundance: -
CDR3nt: TGTGCCAGCAGCTTAGAGGGAAGCGAGCAGTACTTC; CDR3aa: CASSLEGSEQYF; j_gene: TRBJ2-7; v_gene: TRBV7-8; d_gene: -; abundance: -
CDR3nt: TGTGCCAGCAGTGAACGTCTCCTAGCGGGGGGACGGGAGCAGTTCTTC; CDR3aa: CASSERLLAGGREQFF; j_gene: TRBJ2-1; v_gene: TRBV6-1; d_gene: TRBD2; abundance: -
CDR3nt: TGTGCCAGTAGTATAAGGGTAGGGAGAGGGAACACTGAAGCTTTCTTT; CDR3aa: CASSIRVGRGNTEAFF; j_gene: TRBJ1-1; v_gene: TRBV19; d_gene: -; abundance: -
CDR3nt: TGTGCCAGCAGTGAAGTAGGTCCGAAGCGGGGGGGCAGGGAGACCCAGTACTTC; CDR3aa: CASSEVGPKRGGRETQYF; j_gene: TRBJ2-5; v_gene: TRBV6-1; d_gene: TRBD2; abundance: -
CDR3nt: TGTGCCAGCAGCCCTACAGGGAACACTGAAGCTTTCTTT; CDR3aa: CASSPTGNTEAFF; j_gene: TRBJ1-1; v_gene: TRBV7-9; d_gene: -; abundance: once
CDR3nt: TGTGCCAGCAGTGACTGGAGGGGGGGCGGGGGCTACACCTTC; CDR3aa: CASSDWRGGGGYTF; j_gene: TRBJ1-2; v_gene: TRBV2; d_gene: -; abundance: -
CDR3nt: TGTGCCAGCAGTTACATGCGACCAGGCACAGATACGCAGTATTTT; CDR3aa: CASSYMRPGTDTQYF; j_gene: TRBJ2-3; v_gene: TRBV6-5; d_gene: -; abundance: -
CDR3nt: TGCGCCAGCAGCTTGGTAGGATATGGAAACACCATATATTTT; CDR3aa: CASSLVGYGNTIYF; j_gene: TRBJ1-3; v_gene: TRBV5-1; d_gene: -; abundance: -
CDR3nt: TGTGCCAGCAGCCTCGGGACAGGGGCTAACACTGAAGCTTTCTTT; CDR3aa: CASSLGTGANTEAFF; j_gene: TRBJ1-1; v_gene: TRBV16; d_gene: TRBD1; abundance: -
CDR3nt: TGTGCCAGCTCACCACCGGCGGGACAGGCATACGGGGCCAACGTCCTGACTTTC; CDR3aa: CASSPPAGQAYGANVLTF; j_gene: TRBJ2-6; v_gene: TRBV18; d_gene: TRBD1; abundance: -
CDR3nt: TGTGCCATCAGTGAGTCGAGTGAAGTTGGCGGCTACACCTTC; CDR3aa: CAISESSEVGGYTF; j_gene: TRBJ1-2; v_gene: TRBV10-3; d_gene: -; abundance: -
CDR3nt: TGTGCCAGCTCACCTTGGAGACAGGGGGCCGGCAATCAGCCCCAGCATTTT; CDR3aa: CASSPWRQGAGNQPQHF; j_gene: TRBJ1-5; v_gene: TRBV18; d_gene: TRBD1; abundance: -
CDR3nt: TGTGCCAGCAGCAGGACAGGGAATACGGAGCTGTTTTTT; CDR3aa: CASSRTGNTELFF; j_gene: TRBJ2-2; v_gene: TRBV6-5; d_gene: TRBD1; abundance: -
CDR3nt: TGTGCCAGCTCACCACTGACGGGGGGGCAAGAGACCCAGTACTTC; CDR3aa: CASSPLTGGQETQYF; j_gene: TRBJ2-5; v_gene: TRBV18; d_gene: TRBD2; abundance: -
CDR3nt: TGTGCCAGCAGCCACCAAGGGCAGCGGGGAAGGTACGAGCAGTACTTC; CDR3aa: CASSHQGQRGRYEQYF; j_gene: TRBJ2-7; v_gene: TRBV14; d_gene: TRBD2; abundance: -
CDR3nt: TGTGCCAGCAGTTACTCGAAGGGGAACTATGGCTACACCTTC; CDR3aa: CASSYSKGNYGYTF; j_gene: TRBJ1-2; v_gene: TRBV6-6; d_gene: -; abundance: -
CDR3nt: TGCGCCAGCAGAGGCGGGAGCTCTGGGGCCAACGTCCTGACTTTC; CDR3aa: CASRGGSSGANVLTF; j_gene: TRBJ2-6; v_gene: TRBV5-1; d_gene: TRBD2; abundance: -
CDR3nt: TGTGCCAGCAGAGGGGACAGTCGATATGGCTACACCTTC; CDR3aa: CASRGDSRYGYTF; j_gene: TRBJ1-2; v_gene: TRBV6-5; d_gene: TRBD1; abundance: -
CDR3nt: TGTGCCAGCAGCTCCGGACAGGGAGCGTCCTACGAGCAGTACTTC; CDR3aa: CASSSGQGASYEQYF; j_gene: TRBJ2-7; v_gene: TRBV6-5; d_gene: TRBD1; abundance: -
CDR3nt: TGCGCCAGCAGCCCGACAGCCCAAATTAGCGAGCAGTACTTC; CDR3aa: CASSPTAQISEQYF; j_gene: TRBJ2-7; v_gene: TRBV5-1; d_gene: -; abundance: -
CDR3nt: TGCGCCAGCAGCTGGGACCAGAGCTCTGGAAACACCATATATTTT; CDR3aa: CASSWDQSSGNTIYF; j_gene: TRBJ1-3; v_gene: TRBV5-1; d_gene: -; abundance: -
CDR3nt: TGTGCCAGCAGCCGTACCACAGGGAACAATCAGCCCCAGCATTTT; CDR3aa: CASSRTTGNNQPQHF; j_gene: TRBJ1-5; v_gene: TRBV5-5; d_gene: -; abundance: few
CDR3nt: TGTGCCAGCAGCCCCCAGGACAGGGGGGGTGGCTACACCTTC; CDR3aa: CASSPQDRGGGYTF; j_gene: TRBJ1-2; v_gene: TRBV14; d_gene: TRBD1; abundance: -
CDR3nt: TGCGCCAGCAGTCAAGACAGTAGCTCCTACGAGCAGTACTTC; CDR3aa: CASSQDSSSYEQYF; j_gene: TRBJ2-7; v_gene: TRBV10-1; d_gene: -; abundance: -
CDR3nt: TGCGCCAGCAGTGTAGGGGGGGCCGGTGAGGAGACCCAGTACTTC; CDR3aa: CASSVGGAGEETQYF; j_gene: TRBJ2-5; v_gene: TRBV10-1; d_gene: -; abundance: few
CDR3nt: TGTGCCAGCTCTCCGATCCCGACGACCAACACAGATACGCAGTATTTT; CDR3aa: CASSPIPTTNTDTQYF; j_gene: TRBJ2-3; v_gene: TRBV18; d_gene: -; abundance: -
CDR3nt: TGCGCCAGCAGGGAACAGGGCGATGAAAAACTGTTTTTT; CDR3aa: CASREQGDEKLFF; j_gene: TRBJ1-4; v_gene: TRBV5-1; d_gene: -; abundance: few
CDR3nt: TGTGCCAGCAGCGTAGTGACCGGGACCCCCACACCAGATACGCAGTATTTT; CDR3aa: CASSVVTGTPTPDTQYF; j_gene: TRBJ2-3; v_gene: TRBV9; d_gene: -; abundance: -
CDR3nt: TGTGCCATCAGAGATACAGGGGTTGGCACTGAAGCTTTCTTT; CDR3aa: CAIRDTGVGTEAFF; j_gene: TRBJ1-1; v_gene: TRBV10-3; d_gene: TRBD1; abundance: -
CDR3nt: TGTGCCAGCAAGCCCAGGGGGCGAGGTGAAGCTTTCTTT; CDR3aa: CASKPRGRGEAFF; j_gene: TRBJ1-1; v_gene: TRBV6-5; d_gene: TRBD1; abundance: few
CDR3nt: TGTGCCAGCAGTTTAAACTCACCCCTCCACTTT; CDR3aa: CASSLNSPLHF; j_gene: TRBJ1-6; v_gene: TRBV12-3/TRBV12-4; d_gene: -; abundance: -
CDR3nt: TGCGCCAGCGGGGGACAGAACCTTGGGGACAATGAGCAGTTCTTC; CDR3aa: CASGGQNLGDNEQFF; j_gene: TRBJ2-1; v_gene: TRBV10-2; d_gene: TRBD1; abundance: -
CDR3nt: TGCGCCAGCGACCGGGGGTTCACGGGGCAGCCCCAGCATTTT; CDR3aa: CASDRGFTGQPQHF; j_gene: TRBJ1-5; v_gene: TRBV10-1; d_gene: -; abundance: -
CDR3nt: TGTGCCAGCAGCCGGGGACAGGGTGATTCACCCCTCCACTTT; CDR3aa: CASSRGQGDSPLHF; j_gene: TRBJ1-6; v_gene: TRBV11-1; d_gene: TRBD1; abundance: -
CDR3nt: TGTGCCAGCAGCCCCTGGCAGTCACAAGAGACCCAGTACTTC; CDR3aa: CASSPWQSQETQYF; j_gene: TRBJ2-5; v_gene: TRBV11-1; d_gene: -; abundance: -
CDR3nt: TGTGCCATCAGTGAGTCAGCCTACGAGCAGTACTTC; CDR3aa: CAISESAYEQYF; j_gene: TRBJ2-7; v_gene: TRBV10-3; d_gene: -; abundance: -
CDR3nt: TGTGCCAGCAGCAGGGGGCCAGGAAACACCATATATTTT; CDR3aa: CASSRGPGNTIYF; j_gene: TRBJ1-3; v_gene: TRBV7-8; d_gene: TRBD1; abundance: -
CDR3nt: TGTGCCAGCAGGGAGCCCCAGCATTTT; CDR3aa: CASREPQHF; j_gene: TRBJ1-5; v_gene: TRBV11-3; d_gene: -; abundance: -
CDR3nt: TGTGCCAGCAGCGTAGGGCAGGGGAACAATCAGCCCCAGCATTTT; CDR3aa: CASSVGQGNNQPQHF; j_gene: TRBJ1-5; v_gene: TRBV9; d_gene: -; abundance: -
CDR3nt: TGTGCCTGGGCCAGAGGGACAGGGGGGAGGTTAAACACCGGGGAGCTGTTTTTT; CDR3aa: CAWARGTGGRLNTGELFF; j_gene: TRBJ2-2; v_gene: TRBV30; d_gene: TRBD1; abundance: -
CDR3nt: TGCAGTGCTAGTCCGGGACAGATTAATGAAAAACTGTTTTTT; CDR3aa: CSASPGQINEKLFF; j_gene: TRBJ1-4; v_gene: TRBV20-1; d_gene: TRBD1; abundance: -
CDR3nt: TGTGCCAGCAGCCAAGAGGGATTTTCTAACTATGGCTACACCTTC; CDR3aa: CASSQEGFSNYGYTF; j_gene: TRBJ1-2; v_gene: TRBV3-1/TRBV3-2; d_gene: -; abundance: few
CDR3nt: TGTGCCTGGACTATACACAGGGGGGGTCGAGAAAAACTGTTTTTT; CDR3aa: CAWTIHRGGREKLFF; j_gene: TRBJ1-4; v_gene: TRBV30; d_gene: TRBD1; abundance: -
CDR3nt: TGTGCCAGCAGTGAAGAGGGGGCGACTCCCTATGAAGCTTTCTTT; CDR3aa: CASSEEGATPYEAFF; j_gene: TRBJ1-1; v_gene: TRBV6-1; d_gene: TRBD1; abundance: few
CDR3nt: TGTGCCAGCAGCGGGACAGGGGCCAAAAACATTCAGTACTTC; CDR3aa: CASSGTGAKNIQYF; j_gene: TRBJ2-4; v_gene: TRBV2; d_gene: TRBD1; abundance: -
CDR3nt: TGCAGTGCTGGTGCGGGGGGTGCCCCAGATACGCAGTATTTT; CDR3aa: CSAGAGGAPDTQYF; j_gene: TRBJ2-3; v_gene: TRBV20-1; d_gene: TRBD2; abundance: once
CDR3nt: TGTGCCAGCAGCTTGGGGACAGCCGAAAAACTGTTTTTT; CDR3aa: CASSLGTAEKLFF; j_gene: TRBJ1-4; v_gene: TRBV7-2; d_gene: TRBD1; abundance: -
CDR3nt: TGCAGCGTTGGGGGCGCCCTCAGGGGGGAGCAGTTCTTC; CDR3aa: CSVGGALRGEQFF; j_gene: TRBJ2-1; v_gene: TRBV29-1; d_gene: TRBD1; abundance: -
CDR3nt: TGCGCCAGCAGCGGTGGGACAGGTCGGTCCGGTGAAAAACTGTTTTTT; CDR3aa: CASSGGTGRSGEKLFF; j_gene: TRBJ1-4; v_gene: TRBV5-1; d_gene: TRBD1; abundance: -
CDR3nt: TGTGCCAGCAGCTTAGGGGACTGGTTAAGCACAGATACGCAGTATTTT; CDR3aa: CASSLGDWLSTDTQYF; j_gene: TRBJ2-3; v_gene: TRBV11-1; d_gene: -; abundance: few
CDR3nt: TGTGCCAGCAGCGTAGGCCGGACTAGCCGACTCACAGATACGCAGTATTTT; CDR3aa: CASSVGRTSRLTDTQYF; j_gene: TRBJ2-3; v_gene: TRBV9; d_gene: TRBD2; abundance: -